Listed here are 7 T cell receptor beta chains from one sample, sequenced in a study of CD8+ T cells in alopecia areata. Treatment of the sample: oral pan-JAK inhibitor, 5-10 mg twice daily. Following RNA extraction, reverse transcription yielded cDNA that acted as the sequencing template. Assay: immunoSEQ multiplex PCR; the TCRdb copy retains only in-frame clones and omits some. This table has about 270,000 clones, 50% to 75% appearing once. This specimen consisted of CD4+ T cells sorted from blood, obtained around week 54, from a patient treated with tofacitinib. The receptor set was obtained from a human donor with alopecia areata.

V is TRBV30 and J is TRBJ2-1, with 10 bases fitting TRBD1. CDR3 length: 14 residues. The germline CDR1 and CDR2 sequences are GTSNPN and SVGIG (reference sequence). J lost 3 bases, V lost 1 base, and 0 bases had no gene match. The CDR3: CAWSGDRGYNEQFF. CDR3 DNA: TGTGCCTGGAGTGGGGACAGGGGCTACAATGAGCAGTTCTTC.

The chain recombines TRBV14 with TRBJ2-2; the D is unclear. CDR1 and CDR2 from the germline V gene are SGHDN and FVKESK. Trimming removed 2 bases at V and 6 bases at J, with 7 bases between. CDR3 length: 13 residues. CDR3 coding DNA: TGTGCCAGCAGCCAAACCTGGGCCGGGGAGCTGTTTTTT. It is translated as CASSQTWAGELFF.

CDR3 in DNA: TGTGCCAGCAGCTCTAGCGTAACAGATACGCAGTATTTT. It translates to CASSSSVTDTQYF. The V and J genes are TRBV7-3 and TRBJ2-3; weak D call: TRBD2 (6 bases). The CDR3 runs to 13 residues. V gave up 4 bases and J gave up 3 bases, with 8 bases separating them. Per germline, CDR1 SGHTA and CDR2 FQGTGA. The whole variable domain, filled in from reference TRBV7-3 and TRBJ2-3, reads GAGVSQTPSNKVTEKGKYVELRCDPISGHTALYWYRQSLGQGPEFLIYFQGTGAADDSGLPNDRFFAVRPEGSVSTLKIQRTERGDSAVYLCASSSSVTDTQYFGPGTRLTVL.

The chain joins TRBV15 to TRBJ1-4; 9 bases line up with TRBD1. Germline V gene lookup returns CDR1 LNHNV and CDR2 YYDKDF (reference sequence). V lost 1 base to trimming and J lost 7 bases; unmatched junction nucleotides: 4. This CDR3 has 15 residues. CDR3 region: CATSRVQGAREKLFF. CDR3 in DNA: TGTGCCACCAGCAGAGTACAGGGGGCGCGTGAAAAACTGTTTTTT. The full variable domain, rest sourced from reference TRBV15 and TRBJ1-4, is DAMVIQNPRYQVTQFGKPVTLSCSQTLNHNVMYWYQQKSSQAPKLLFHYYDKDFNNEADTPDNFQSRRPNTSFCFLDIRSPGLGDTAMYLCATSRVQGAREKLFFGSGTQLSVL.

V usage is TRBV19 and J usage is TRBJ1-1; D not certain. Trimming cost V 5 bases and J 12 bases, with 19 bases left between them. Germline V gene lookup returns CDR1 LNHDA and CDR2 SQIVND (reference sequence). The CDR3 consists of 13 residues. CDR3 in amino acids: CASSQLRSAESFF. The CDR3 coding sequence is TGTGCCAGTAGTCAGCTCCGGTCCGCAGAGTCTTTCTTT. Together with reference TRBV19 and TRBJ1-1, the CDR3 gives the full variable domain: DGGITQSPKYLFRKEGQNVTLSCEQNLNHDAMYWYRQDPGQGLRLIYYSQIVNDFQKGDIAEGYSVSREKKESFPLTVTSAQKNPTAFYLCASSQLRSAESFFGQGTRLTVV.

CDR3 sequence: CASSFGQGETQYF. The CDR3, as DNA: TGTGCCAGCAGCTTCGGACAGGGGGAGACCCAGTACTTC. The rearrangement joins TRBV7-9 to TRBJ2-5, with 9 bases lining up with TRBD1. The CDR3 contains 13 residues. CDR1 and CDR2 from the germline V gene are SEHNR and FQNEAQ (reference sequence). The V segment lost 3 bases and the J segment 5 bases; nucleotides outside the gene matches: 1.

V usage is TRBV30 and J usage is TRBJ2-1; weak D call: TRBD2 (6 bases). This CDR3 comprises 14 residues. CDR1 and CDR2 from the germline V gene are GTSNPN and SVGIG (reference sequence). With 1 base removed from V and 2 bases from J, the gap between germline ends came to 9 bases. The DNA of the CDR3 is TGTGCCTGGAGTGCGGAGGGAACCTACAATGAGCAGTTCTTC. It is translated as CAWSAEGTYNEQFF.